These 7 T cell receptor beta chains came from one sample sequenced in a study of blood T cells in healthy people across ages. PCR was performed a second time for roughly 7 to 11 cycles using a sample-barcoded 5' primer and a J-beta primer mix. From the 5' RACE reads, TCRdb called clonotypes with MiXCR, one entry per CDR3 protein. The table has 600,000 to 850,000 distinct CDR3 sequences, approximately 25% seen once; the top ten hold 8% to 10%. The data also belong to a second study, concerning T cells of mothers and their children.

Sample: blood. These receptors all come from a boy between 10 and 17 years old in good health.

The sample holds a few counts of this clonotype. The chain recombines TRBV7-9 with TRBJ1-1; D is perhaps TRBD1 (5 bases). The germline V and J ends were trimmed by 5 bases and 3 bases, with 22 bases remaining between them. CDR1 SEHNR and CDR2 FQNEAQ come from the germline V gene (reference sequence). This CDR3 has 17 amino acids. CDR3 bases: TGTGCCAGCAGCCCTAGAGGGGTGGCGGGGTCCGACACTGAAGCTTTCTTT. It is translated as CASSPRGVAGSDTEAFF.

The V call is TRBV29-1, the J call TRBJ2-5, with a weak D call TRBD1 (5 bases). Trimming stripped 8 bases from V and 4 bases from J, with 14 bases between. This CDR3 has 12 residues. The germline gives CDR1 SQVTM, CDR2 ANQGSEA. In DNA, the CDR3 is TGCAGCTACCTAAGGGGCGGAGAGACCCAGTACTTC. It yields the protein CSYLRGGETQYF.

This clonotype has only a few counts. The V gene is TRBV12-3 or TRBV12-4, the J gene TRBJ1-5, with unresolved D. The V end was cut by 6 bases, the J end by 3 bases, with 15 bases between. The CDR3 is 15 amino acids. The CDR3 bases are TGTGCCAGCAGCCTGGTCGGGATTAACAATCAGCCCCAGCATTTT. This translates into CASSLVGINNQPQHF.

This clonotype was counted only a few times. The V and J genes are TRBV29-1 and TRBJ1-3; D not resolved. The CDR3 is made up of 14 amino acids. Trimming pared 4 bases from V and 0 bases from J, leaving 10 bases between. Germline values: CDR1 SQVTM, CDR2 ANQGSEA. CDR3: CSVADISSGNTIYF. For the CDR3, the DNA is TGCAGCGTTGCCGACATCAGCTCTGGAAACACCATATATTTT.

The rearrangement joins TRBV7-6 to TRBJ1-1, with a weak D call TRBD1 (5 bases). Germline V gene sequence: CDR1 SGHVS, CDR2 FNYEAQ. V lost 1 base to trimming and J lost 9 bases, with 15 bases between them. This CDR3 has 14 residues. The CDR3 DNA reads as TGTGCCAGCAGCTTAGATGGGTTAGGGGCTCAAGCTTTCTTT. Translated: CASSLDGLGAQAFF.

J is TRBJ2-2 and V is TRBV3-1; D is ambiguous. The CDR3 spans 16 residues. Per the germline V gene, CDR1 is LGHDT and CDR2 is YNNKEL (reference sequence). Trimming left V 4 bases short and J 1 base short, with 13 bases between. CDR3 in amino acids: CASSRFLTRNTGELFF. The CDR3 bases are TGTGCCAGCAGCCGATTCCTGACAAGGAACACCGGGGAGCTGTTTTTT.

The rearrangement uses TRBV7-2 and TRBJ2-3; no reliable D call. Looked up from germline, CDR1 is SGHTA and CDR2 is FQGNSA. This CDR3 region has 15 residues. V gave up 1 base and J gave up 4 bases, with 12 bases separating them. The CDR3 region has the DNA TGTGCCAGCAGCTTAGTTGGAGCAGAGGCAGATACGCAGTATTTT. Its protein is CASSLVGAEADTQYF. Full variable domain (missing parts from reference TRBV7-2 and TRBJ2-3): GAGVSQSPSNKVTEKGKDVELRCDPISGHTALYWYRQSLGQGLEFLIYFQGNSAPDKSGLPSDRFSAERTGGSVSTLTIQRTQQEDSAVYLCASSLVGAEADTQYFGPGTRLTVL.